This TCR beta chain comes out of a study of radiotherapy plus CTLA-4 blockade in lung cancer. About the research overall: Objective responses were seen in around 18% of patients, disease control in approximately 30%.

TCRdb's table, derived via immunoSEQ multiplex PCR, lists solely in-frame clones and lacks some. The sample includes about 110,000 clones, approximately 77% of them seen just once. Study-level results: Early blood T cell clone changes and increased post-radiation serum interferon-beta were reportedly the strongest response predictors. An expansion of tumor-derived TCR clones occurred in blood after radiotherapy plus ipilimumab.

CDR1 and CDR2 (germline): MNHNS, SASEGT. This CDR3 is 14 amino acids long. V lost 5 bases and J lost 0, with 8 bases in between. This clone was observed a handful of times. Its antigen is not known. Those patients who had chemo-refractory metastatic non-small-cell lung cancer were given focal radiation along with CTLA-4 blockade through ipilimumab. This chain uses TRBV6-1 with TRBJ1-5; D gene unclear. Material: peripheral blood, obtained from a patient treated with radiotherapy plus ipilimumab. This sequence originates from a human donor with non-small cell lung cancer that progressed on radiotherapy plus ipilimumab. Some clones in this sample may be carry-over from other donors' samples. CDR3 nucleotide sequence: TGTGCCAGCAGTCTCCATGGTAGCAATCAGCCCCAGCATTTT. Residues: CASSLHGSNQPQHF.